This T cell receptor (beta chain) was profiled in a study of identical twins. Trimming removed 6 bases from V and 5 bases from J; junction bases left unmatched: 5. This CDR3 contains 15 residues. Per the germline V gene, CDR1 is MNHEY and CDR2 is SVGEGT. Using its own MiXCR run on the 5' RACE reads, TCRdb lists one record per CDR3 protein. Found here are 600,000 to 800,000 distinct CDR3 sequences, 20% to 25% of them singletons; the top ten hold roughly 4.3%. General study points: Memory repertoires showed no such pattern, whereas abundant cord blood beta clonotypes carried fewer insertions.

As regards this clonotype: Its target is unknown.

These same data were also listed under a study on T cells expressing NK-cell markers.

Sequenced input: PBMCs. The sequence was obtained from a woman under 30 in good health. The V and J genes are TRBV6-2 or TRBV6-3 and TRBJ2-1; 12 bases map to TRBD2. The CDR3 loop is CASRKTSGSHNEQFF. The CDR3 nucleotides read TGTGCCAGCAGGAAGACTAGCGGGAGTCACAATGAGCAGTTCTTC.